What follows are 27 T cell receptor beta chains derived from one specimen sequenced in a study of blood T cell repertoires in COVID-19 (TCRdb year 2020). The library was prepared using the immunoSEQ multiplex PCR assay. Entries here come from immuneACCESS through TCRdb and include only in-frame sequences with V and J called. Some clones fail to appear in such tables; in the studies checked, an unresolved V gene covers under half of the shortfall, and the cause of the remainder is unknown. The table for this sample lists hundreds of thousands of clones; about 88% of them were counted only once. Of the sample, less than 9% is held by the ten largest clones. Sequenced: peripheral blood. The receptor set was obtained from a woman in her fifties or sixties with COVID-19, enrolled during active disease.

The genes are TRBV5-1 and TRBJ2-1; tentative D call: TRBD1 (6 bases). Germline values: CDR1 SGHRS, CDR2 YFSETQ. Trimming left V 2 bases short and J 7 bases short, with 19 bases between. The CDR3 contains 16 residues. The CDR3 sequence: CASSFEINRVENEQFF. The CDR3 DNA reads as TGCGCCAGCAGCTTCGAAATTAACAGGGTCGAGAATGAGCAGTTCTTC.

This clone was seen a single time. The rearrangement joins TRBV5-4 to TRBJ1-1, with no clear D. Germline V gives CDR1 SGHNT, CDR2 YYREEE (reference sequence). V shed 4 bases and J shed 0 bases, with 22 bases lying between them. This CDR3 contains 18 residues. The CDR3 loop is CASSIGPLGENMNTEAFF. The CDR3 nucleotides read TGTGCCAGCAGCATTGGACCGCTCGGGGAAAATATGAACACTGAAGCTTTCTTT.

CDR3 sequence (DNA): TGTGCCAGCAGCCGGACTAGTGGCGAGCAGTACTTC. It encodes CASSRTSGEQYF. The gene calls are TRBV3-1 (or the pseudogene TRBV3-2) and TRBJ2-7, with 7 positions matching TRBD2. From germline, CDR1 is LGHDT and CDR2 YNNKEL (reference sequence). CDR3 length: 12 amino acids. Trimming at V came to 4 bases and at J to 6 bases, leaving 3 bases not matched to a gene.

The chain carries TRBV14 and TRBJ2-5; 10 bases map to TRBD2. Germline V CDR1 and CDR2: SGHDN, FVKESK. The V segment lost 5 bases and the J segment 11 bases; nucleotides outside the gene matches: 2. This CDR3 contains 11 residues. The CDR3 loop is CASSDSGGQYF. The CDR3 DNA reads as TGTGCCAGCAGCGATAGCGGGGGGCAGTACTTC.

This chain uses TRBV10-1 with TRBJ1-1, with D hard to call. CDR3 length: 12 amino acids. CDR1 is WNHNN, CDR2 SYGVQD, per germline (reference sequence). The V gene lost 3 bases and the J gene lost 1 base, with 3 bases spanning the gap. The CDR3 loop is CASSDQNTEAFF. DNA of the CDR3: TGCGCCAGCAGTGACCAGAACACTGAAGCTTTCTTT.

The gene calls are TRBV29-1 and TRBJ2-3; 8 bases agree with TRBD2. CDR1 is SQVTM and CDR2 is ANQGSEA in the germline V gene. Trimming took 4 bases from V and 2 from J; bases not matched to a gene: 11. This CDR3 region has 16 residues. The CDR3 DNA reads TGCAGCGTTGTAAGCTGGGCGGGGGGACTCACAGATACGCAGTATTTT. Its translation is CSVVSWAGGLTDTQYF.

The chain uses TRBV6-5 and TRBJ1-5; perhaps TRBD1 as D (5 bases). CDR1 is MNHEY, CDR2 SVGAGI, per germline. V lost 6 bases and J 7 bases, leaving 16 bases between the germline ends. The CDR3 has 14 amino acids. The CDR3 coding sequence is TGTGCCAGCAGCGGGGTCTGGGGGGACCAGCCCCAGCATTTT. Translated, it gives CASSGVWGDQPQHF.

This clone has just a few counts. The V and J genes are TRBV30 and TRBJ1-1, with 10 bases aligning to TRBD1. With 1 base clipped from V and 7 bases from J, the junction kept 9 bases outside the gene matches. The CDR3 spans 15 residues. Germline-derived CDR1 and CDR2 are GTSNPN and SVGIG (reference sequence). The CDR3 protein is CAWSATTRTGGEAFF. The DNA of the CDR3 is TGTGCCTGGAGTGCCACTACGCGGACAGGGGGTGAAGCTTTCTTT.

The chain links TRBV3-1 (or the pseudogene TRBV3-2) to TRBJ1-4; tentatively, D is TRBD1 (5 bases). The V and J ends lost 4 bases and 8 bases respectively, with 17 bases between them. The CDR3 runs 15 residues. CDR1 and CDR2 from the germline V gene are LGHDT and YNNKEL (reference sequence). The DNA of the CDR3 is TGTGCCAGCAGCCCAATGGGGCAAATAGGAGAAAAACTGTTTTTT. It specifies CASSPMGQIGEKLFF.

This clone was counted once. J is TRBJ2-7 and V is TRBV15; TRBD1 might be the D (6 bases). V was trimmed by 2 bases and J by 7 bases, leaving 21 bases between them. From germline, CDR1 is LNHNV and CDR2 YYDKDF (reference sequence). The CDR3 extends over 16 amino acids. CDR3 DNA: TGTGCCACCAGCAGATTGGGGTCGGACAGTCTAATGGAGCAGTACTTC. It yields the protein CATSRLGSDSLMEQYF.

For the CDR3, the DNA is TGCGCCAGCAGGCAAGAACTACGATCCCCCCAAGAGACCCAGTACTTC. Protein product: CASRQELRSPQETQYF. This sequence joins TRBV5-1 and TRBJ2-5, with no clear D. The V end was cut by 5 bases, the J end by 1 base, with 18 bases between. Germline loops: CDR1 SGHRS, CDR2 YFSETQ. This CDR3 contains 16 residues. Using reference TRBV5-1 and TRBJ2-5 for the parts outside the CDR3, the full variable domain is KAGVTQTPRYLIKTRGQQVTLSCSPISGHRSVSWYQQTPGQGLQFLFEYFSETQRNKGNFPGRFSGRQFSNSRSEMNVSTLELGDSALYLCASRQELRSPQETQYFGPGTRLLVL.

This chain links TRBV3-1 (or the pseudogene TRBV3-2) with TRBJ1-6; 9 bases fit TRBD1. Germline trimming cut 1 base from V and 7 bases from J; bases unmatched to any gene: 2. Germline values: CDR1 LGHDT, CDR2 YNNKEL (reference sequence). The CDR3 length is 15 residues. The CDR3 reads CASSQVGQGNSPLHF. CDR3 sequence (DNA): TGTGCCAGCAGCCAAGTGGGACAGGGAAATTCACCCCTCCACTTT.

J is TRBJ1-5 and V is TRBV19; D unclear. The germline CDR1 and CDR2 sequences are LNHDA and SQIVND (reference sequence). V was pared by 9 bases and J by 5 bases, with 11 bases between. This CDR3 comprises 12 residues. CDR3 DNA: TGTGCCAGCTCTAATGGGCATCAGCCCCAGCATTTT. Its protein product is CASSNGHQPQHF.

The chain recombines TRBV29-1 with TRBJ1-2, with D perhaps TRBD1 (5 bases). In germline, CDR1 is SQVTM, CDR2 ANQGSEA. Trimming left V 7 bases short and J 6 bases short, with 15 bases between. This CDR3 contains 12 residues. CDR3 bases: TGCAGCGCCGGGACTTACGGGGATGGCTACACCTTC. Translation: CSAGTYGDGYTF.

The chain has TRBV19 and TRBJ1-3; 8 bases fit TRBD1. Trimming took 5 bases from V and 2 from J; bases not matched to a gene: 5. This CDR3 spans 15 amino acids. Germline CDR1 LNHDA, CDR2 SQIVND (reference sequence). CDR3 residues: CASSVDRGAGNTIYF. CDR3 DNA: TGTGCCAGTAGTGTCGACAGGGGCGCTGGAAACACCATATATTTT.

This clone was detected only a few times. Different DNA sequences within this sample yield the same CDR3. The genes are TRBV27 and TRBJ2-7, with D possibly TRBD1 on 6 matching bases. The CDR3 length is 13 residues. Deletions cut 3 bases from V and 5 bases from J, with 11 bases between. The germline gives CDR1 MNHEY, CDR2 SMNVEV (reference sequence). The CDR3: CASSLTGSNEQYF. CDR3 DNA: TGTGCCAGCAGTTTGACAGGTTCCAACGAGCAGTACTTC.

The chain recombines TRBV4-1 with TRBJ2-7; 8 bases are shared with TRBD2. The CDR3 contains 15 residues. V was clipped by 5 bases and J by 0 bases; unmatched bases: 6. From germline, CDR1 is MGHRA and CDR2 YSYEKL. CDR3 nucleotides: TGCGCCAGCAGCGCCAACGGGGGGGGCTCCTACGAGCAGTACTTC. Translating it yields CASSANGGGSYEQYF.

The CDR3 region is CASSQGRGRDTGELFF. For the CDR3, the DNA is TGCGCCAGCAGCCAAGGCAGGGGAAGGGACACCGGGGAGCTGTTTTTT. The chain is built from TRBV4-1 and TRBJ2-2, with a tentative D call TRBD1 (6 bases). Deletions cut 1 base from V and 3 bases from J, with 12 bases between. This CDR3 spans 16 amino acids. The germline CDR1 and CDR2 sequences are MGHRA and YSYEKL.

The chain joins TRBV24-1 to TRBJ2-3; 11 nucleotides agree with TRBD1. The CDR3 length is 16 residues. After removal of 4 bases from V and 3 bases from J, the junction contained 5 bases not matched to a gene. CDR1 is KGHDR and CDR2 is SFDVKD in the germline V gene. The CDR3 here is CATSDRTGGETDTQYF. The DNA for the CDR3 is TGTGCCACCAGTGACCGGACAGGGGGCGAAACAGATACGCAGTATTTT.

This clone is a singleton in its sample. This rearrangement joins TRBV5-1 to TRBJ2-1, with 9 nucleotides matching TRBD1. V lost 4 bases to trimming and J lost 7 bases; unmatched junction nucleotides: 9. The CDR3 totals 15 residues. Germline V gene lookup returns CDR1 SGHRS and CDR2 YFSETQ. CDR3 region: CASSPAGTGYNEQFF. The CDR3 region has the DNA TGCGCCAGCAGCCCGGCCGGGACAGGGTATAATGAGCAGTTCTTC.

The chain has TRBV28 and TRBJ2-5; TRBD1 agrees at 8 bases. CDR3 length: 14 residues. V gave up 5 bases and J gave up 5 bases; unmatched junction bases: 7. Germline V CDR1 and CDR2: MDHEN, SYDVKM. CDR3 residues: CASSTGTGGETQYF. The CDR3 region has the DNA TGTGCCAGCAGTACCGGGACAGGAGGGGAGACCCAGTACTTC.

This clone was detected once. The CDR3 is CASSDIPGQDGELFF. CDR3 sequence (DNA): TGCGCCAGCAGTGATATTCCAGGGCAGGACGGGGAGCTGTTTTTT. This chain links TRBV10-1 with TRBJ2-2; possibly TRBD1 for D (5 bases). Germline V gene lookup returns CDR1 WNHNN and CDR2 SYGVQD (reference sequence). The CDR3 spans 15 residues. Trimming removed 3 bases at V and 7 bases at J, with 15 bases between.

The genes are TRBV18 and TRBJ1-1; D is undetermined. Germline values: CDR1 KGHSH, CDR2 LQKENI. Trimming stripped 6 bases from V and 1 base from J, with 12 bases between. The CDR3 is 14 residues long. CDR3 protein: CASSLLTENTEAFF. The CDR3 bases are TGTGCCAGCTCGCTCCTTACAGAGAACACTGAAGCTTTCTTT.

The chain combines TRBV2 with TRBJ2-2; 7 bases match TRBD1. Unmatched junction bases numbered 5, after V lost 4 bases and J lost 3 bases. CDR3 length: 15 amino acids. The germline V gene encodes CDR1 SNHLY and CDR2 FYNNEI. For the CDR3, the DNA is TGTGCCAGCAGTGTTCAGGGGGTGGACACCGGGGAGCTGTTTTTT. The encoded protein is CASSVQGVDTGELFF. The full variable domain, in which reference TRBV2 and TRBJ2-2 provide the parts outside the CDR3, is EPEVTQTPSHQVTQMGQEVILRCVPISNHLYFYWYRQILGQKVEFLVSFYNNEISEKSEIFDDQFSVERPDGSNFTLKIRSTKLEDSAMYFCASSVQGVDTGELFFGEGSRLTVL.

The chain recombines TRBV5-1 with TRBJ2-7; D may be TRBD2 (7 bases). The CDR3 loop spans 15 amino acids. The V gene's germline CDR1 is SGHRS and CDR2 YFSETQ. V lost 0 bases, J lost 4 bases, and 14 bases lay in between. The chain's CDR3 is CASSLGGGARYEQYF. CDR3 in DNA: TGCGCCAGCAGCTTGGGTGGGGGGGCAAGATACGAGCAGTACTTC.

The chain uses TRBV7-9 and TRBJ2-7; possible D gene TRBD2, 6 bases. The CDR3 has 14 residues. In germline, CDR1 is SEHNR, CDR2 FQNEAQ (reference sequence). V lost 5 bases to trimming and J lost 4 bases, with 15 bases between them. The CDR3 DNA reads TGTGCCAGCAGCGGAATGGAGGGCTTTTACGAGCAGTACTTC. This gives the protein CASSGMEGFYEQYF.

The V call is TRBV7-8, the J call TRBJ1-2; D call uncertain. From germline, CDR1 is SGHVS and CDR2 FQNEAQ. The CDR3 has 12 amino acids. With 5 bases removed from V and 4 bases from J, the gap between germline ends came to 8 bases. The CDR3, as DNA: TGTGCCAGCAGCCCTCAGCGCTATGGCTACACCTTC. Translating gives CASSPQRYGYTF.